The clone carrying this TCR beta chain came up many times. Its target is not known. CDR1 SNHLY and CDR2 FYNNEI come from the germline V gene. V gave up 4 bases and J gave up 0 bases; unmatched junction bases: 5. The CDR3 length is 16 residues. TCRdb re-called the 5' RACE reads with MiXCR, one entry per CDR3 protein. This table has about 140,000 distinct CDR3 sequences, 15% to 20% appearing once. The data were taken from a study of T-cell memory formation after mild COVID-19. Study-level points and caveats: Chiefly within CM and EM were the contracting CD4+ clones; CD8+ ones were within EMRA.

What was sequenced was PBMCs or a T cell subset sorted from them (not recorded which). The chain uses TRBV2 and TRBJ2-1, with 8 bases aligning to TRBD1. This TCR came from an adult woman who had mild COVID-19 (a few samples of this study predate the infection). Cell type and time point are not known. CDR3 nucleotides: TGTGCCAGCAGTGTCAGGGGGCAGAGCTCCTACAATGAGCAGTTCTTC. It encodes CASSVRGQSSYNEQFF.